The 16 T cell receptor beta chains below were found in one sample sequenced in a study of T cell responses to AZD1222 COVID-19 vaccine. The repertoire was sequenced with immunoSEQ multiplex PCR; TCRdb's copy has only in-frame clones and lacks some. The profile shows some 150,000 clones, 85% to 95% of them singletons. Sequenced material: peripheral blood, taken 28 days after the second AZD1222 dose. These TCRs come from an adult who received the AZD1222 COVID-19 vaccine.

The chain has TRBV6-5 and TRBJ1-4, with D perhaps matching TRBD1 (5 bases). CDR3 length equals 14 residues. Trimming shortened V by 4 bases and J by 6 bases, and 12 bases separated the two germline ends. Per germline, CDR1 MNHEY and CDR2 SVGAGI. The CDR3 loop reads CASSSAGWDEKLFF. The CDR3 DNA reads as TGTGCCAGCAGTTCCGCAGGGTGGGATGAAAAACTGTTTTTT.

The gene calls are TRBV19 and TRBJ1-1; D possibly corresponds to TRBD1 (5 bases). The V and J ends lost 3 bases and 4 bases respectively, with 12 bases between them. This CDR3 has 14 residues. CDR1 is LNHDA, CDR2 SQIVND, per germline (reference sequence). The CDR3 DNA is TGTGCCAGTAGTATCCCAGGGACCAGCACTGAAGCTTTCTTT. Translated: CASSIPGTSTEAFF.

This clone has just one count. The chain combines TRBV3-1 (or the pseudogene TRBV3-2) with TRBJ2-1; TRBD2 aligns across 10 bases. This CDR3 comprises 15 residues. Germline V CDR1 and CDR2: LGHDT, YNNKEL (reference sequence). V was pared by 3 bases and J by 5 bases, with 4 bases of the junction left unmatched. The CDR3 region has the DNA TGTGCCAGCAGCCAGACACTAGCGGGAAACAATGAGCAGTTCTTC. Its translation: CASSQTLAGNNEQFF.

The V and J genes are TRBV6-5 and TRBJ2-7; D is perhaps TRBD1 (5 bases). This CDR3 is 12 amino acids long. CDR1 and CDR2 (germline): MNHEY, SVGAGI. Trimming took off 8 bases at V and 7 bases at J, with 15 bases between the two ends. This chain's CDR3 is CASSQGPGEQYF. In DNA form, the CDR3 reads TGTGCCAGCTCTCAGGGTCCGGGTGAGCAGTACTTC.

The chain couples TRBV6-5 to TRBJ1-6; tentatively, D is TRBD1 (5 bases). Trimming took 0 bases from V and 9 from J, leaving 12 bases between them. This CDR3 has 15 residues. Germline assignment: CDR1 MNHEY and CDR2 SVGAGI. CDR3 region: CASSYSSGRGSPLHF. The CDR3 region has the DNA TGTGCCAGCAGTTACTCGTCAGGGAGGGGTTCACCCCTCCACTTT.

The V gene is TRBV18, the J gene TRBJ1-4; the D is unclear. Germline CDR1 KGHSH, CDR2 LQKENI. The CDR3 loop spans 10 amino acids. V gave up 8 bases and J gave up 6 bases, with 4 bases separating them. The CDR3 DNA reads TGTGCCAGCGCCGATGAAAAACTGTTTTTT. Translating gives CASADEKLFF.

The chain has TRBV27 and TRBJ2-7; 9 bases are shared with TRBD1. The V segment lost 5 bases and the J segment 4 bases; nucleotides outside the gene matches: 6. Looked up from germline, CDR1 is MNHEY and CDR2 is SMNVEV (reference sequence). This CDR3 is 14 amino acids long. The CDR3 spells CASSRDRVRYEQYF. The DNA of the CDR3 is TGTGCCAGCAGTCGGGACAGGGTCAGGTACGAGCAGTACTTC.

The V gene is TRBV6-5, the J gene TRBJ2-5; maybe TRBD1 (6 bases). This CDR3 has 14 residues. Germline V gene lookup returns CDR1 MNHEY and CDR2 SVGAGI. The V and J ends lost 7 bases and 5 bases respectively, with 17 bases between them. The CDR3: CASTLLWGRETQYF. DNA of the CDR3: TGTGCCAGCACCCTCTTATGGGGGCGGGAGACCCAGTACTTC.

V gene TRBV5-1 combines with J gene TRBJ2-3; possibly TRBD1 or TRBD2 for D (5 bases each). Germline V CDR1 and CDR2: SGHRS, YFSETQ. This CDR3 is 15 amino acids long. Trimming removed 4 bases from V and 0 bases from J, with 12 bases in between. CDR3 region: CASSRDPSSTDTQYF. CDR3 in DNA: TGCGCCAGCAGCCGGGACCCATCTAGCACAGATACGCAGTATTTT. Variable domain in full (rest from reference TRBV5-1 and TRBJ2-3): KAGVTQTPRYLIKTRGQQVTLSCSPISGHRSVSWYQQTPGQGLQFLFEYFSETQRNKGNFPGRFSGRQFSNSRSEMNVSTLELGDSALYLCASSRDPSSTDTQYFGPGTRLTVL.

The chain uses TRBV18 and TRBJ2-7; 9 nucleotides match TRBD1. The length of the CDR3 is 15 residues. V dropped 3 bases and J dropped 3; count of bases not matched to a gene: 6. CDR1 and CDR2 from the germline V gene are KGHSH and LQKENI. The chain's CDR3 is CASSPNPGQGYEQYF. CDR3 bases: TGTGCCAGCTCACCCAATCCGGGACAGGGCTACGAGCAGTACTTC.

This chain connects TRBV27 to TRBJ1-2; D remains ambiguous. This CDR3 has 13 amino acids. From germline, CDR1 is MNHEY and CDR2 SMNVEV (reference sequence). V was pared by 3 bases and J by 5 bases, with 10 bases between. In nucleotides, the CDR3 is TGTGCCAGCAGTTTCGGGGAGCGGTATGGCTACACCTTC. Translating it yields CASSFGERYGYTF.

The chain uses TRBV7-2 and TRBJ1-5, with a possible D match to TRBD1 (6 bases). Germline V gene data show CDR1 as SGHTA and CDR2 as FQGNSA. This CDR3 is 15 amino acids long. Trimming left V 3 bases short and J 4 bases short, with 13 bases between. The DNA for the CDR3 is TGTGCCAGCAGCTTGGGGGCAGGAGGTAATCAGCCCCAGCATTTT. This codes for CASSLGAGGNQPQHF.

The CDR3 here is CARDWNNEQFF. The CDR3, as DNA: TGTGCCAGGGACTGGAACAATGAGCAGTTCTTC. This chain joins TRBV6-4 and TRBJ2-1, with D tentatively TRBD2 (5 bases). CDR3 size: 11 residues. Trimming cost V 9 bases and J 5 bases, with 8 bases left between them. Germline lookup yields CDR1 MRHNA and CDR2 SNTAGT.

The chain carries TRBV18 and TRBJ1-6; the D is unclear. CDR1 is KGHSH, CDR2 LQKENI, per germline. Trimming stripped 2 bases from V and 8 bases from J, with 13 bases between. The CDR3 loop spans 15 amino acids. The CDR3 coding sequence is TGTGCCAGCTCACCAATACACAGCGGGGATTCACCCCTCCACTTT. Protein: CASSPIHSGDSPLHF.

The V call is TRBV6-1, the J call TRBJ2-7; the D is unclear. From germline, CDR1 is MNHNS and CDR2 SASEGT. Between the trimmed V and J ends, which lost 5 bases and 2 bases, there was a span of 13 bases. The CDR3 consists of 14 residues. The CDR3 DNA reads TGTGCCAGCAGTTCCTCTGGAGCGACCTACGAGCAGTACTTC. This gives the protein CASSSSGATYEQYF.

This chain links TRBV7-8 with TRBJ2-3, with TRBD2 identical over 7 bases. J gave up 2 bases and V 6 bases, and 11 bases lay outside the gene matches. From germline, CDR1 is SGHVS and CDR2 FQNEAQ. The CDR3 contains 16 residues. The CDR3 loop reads CASSSARLAATDTQYF. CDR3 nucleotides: TGTGCCAGCAGTTCCGCAAGACTAGCTGCCACAGATACGCAGTATTTT.